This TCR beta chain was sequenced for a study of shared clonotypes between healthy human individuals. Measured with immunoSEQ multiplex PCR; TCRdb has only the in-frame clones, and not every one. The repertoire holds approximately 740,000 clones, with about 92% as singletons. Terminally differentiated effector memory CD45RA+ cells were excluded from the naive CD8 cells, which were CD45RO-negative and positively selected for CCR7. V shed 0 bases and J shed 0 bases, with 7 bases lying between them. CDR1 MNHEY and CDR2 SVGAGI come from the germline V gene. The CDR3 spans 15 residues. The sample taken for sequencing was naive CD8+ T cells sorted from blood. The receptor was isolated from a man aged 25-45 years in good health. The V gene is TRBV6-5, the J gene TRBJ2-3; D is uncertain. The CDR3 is CASSYSTVSTDTQYF. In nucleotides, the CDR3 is TGTGCCAGCAGTTACTCGACCGTCAGCACAGATACGCAGTATTTT.